The 31 T cell receptor beta chains in this list originate from one sample, sequenced in a study of blood T cell repertoires in COVID-19. The protocol was immunoSEQ multiplex PCR, while the TCRdb copy is restricted to in-frame clones and leaves out a portion. The repertoire holds 330,000 or so clones, with 80% to 90% as singletons. Material for sequencing was PBMCs or T cells enriched from blood (not recorded which). The receptors originated from a man aged 40-55 years in a cohort exposed to, infected with or recovered from COVID-19 (not recorded which).

This chain connects TRBV2 to TRBJ1-4, with TRBD1 as a possible D gene (5 bases). The length of the CDR3 is 14 residues. V was trimmed by 6 bases and J by 7 bases, leaving 15 bases between them. Germline CDR1 is SNHLY and CDR2 is FYNNEI. The CDR3 loop is CASRPAIRGEKLFF. CDR3 sequence (DNA): TGTGCCAGCAGGCCAGCTATTAGGGGTGAAAAACTGTTTTTT.

A few counts support this clone. This sequence joins TRBV7-8 and TRBJ2-1; TRBD2 agrees at 10 bases. There are 14 residues in the CDR3. Germline loops: CDR1 SGHVS, CDR2 FQNEAQ. V lost 3 bases and J lost 4; bases outside the gene matches: 0. The CDR3 spells CASSLTSGYNEQFF. The CDR3 nucleotides read TGTGCCAGCAGCTTGACTAGCGGGTACAATGAGCAGTTCTTC.

J is TRBJ1-5 and V is TRBV2; 8 nucleotides agree with TRBD1. The CDR3 covers 15 residues. After removal of 4 bases from V and 7 bases from J, the junction contained 9 bases not matched to a gene. Germline CDR1 reads SNHLY; CDR2 reads FYNNEI. DNA for the CDR3: TGTGCCAGCAGTGGGGTCGGACAGGGAAAGCAGCCCCAGCATTTT. It yields the protein CASSGVGQGKQPQHF.

The chain is built from TRBV10-3 and TRBJ2-1; 13 positions match TRBD2. The CDR3 runs 17 residues. Germline-derived CDR1 and CDR2 are ENHRY and SYGVKD. Losses at the gene ends were 6 bases for V and 4 bases for J; bases not matched to a gene: 9. The CDR3 is CAIRDAGLAGKYNEQFF. CDR3 DNA sequence: TGTGCCATCAGGGACGCGGGACTAGCGGGAAAATACAATGAGCAGTTCTTC.

CDR3 sequence (DNA): TGTGCCAGCAGCTTAATATGGACAGCTTCTAACTATGGCTACACCTTC. Translation gives CASSLIWTASNYGYTF. V gene TRBV7-2 combines with J gene TRBJ1-2; maybe TRBD1 (6 bases). The ends were cut back, 2 bases at V and 0 bases at J, with 13 bases in the middle. This CDR3 has 16 residues. The germline V gene encodes CDR1 SGHTA and CDR2 FQGNSA.

This chain uses TRBV7-9 with TRBJ2-5; 9 bases fit TRBD1. Germline trimming cut 5 bases from V and 3 bases from J; bases unmatched to any gene: 10. CDR3 length: 16 amino acids. Germline V gene lookup returns CDR1 SEHNR and CDR2 FQNEAQ (reference sequence). The CDR3 sequence: CASSPAPGQGKETQYF. In DNA form, the CDR3 reads TGTGCCAGCAGCCCCGCTCCGGGACAGGGAAAAGAGACCCAGTACTTC.

The chain uses TRBV2 and TRBJ1-4, with a weak D call TRBD1 (6 bases). Germline V gene lookup returns CDR1 SNHLY and CDR2 FYNNEI. The CDR3 contains 14 residues. The V gene lost 5 bases and the J gene lost 8 bases, with 15 bases spanning the gap. The CDR3 bases are TGTGCCAGCAGTCAGACAGGCCCTAGGGAAAAACTGTTTTTT. This sequence encodes CASSQTGPREKLFF.

There are a few counts of this clone. The chain employs TRBV7-3 and TRBJ2-1; TRBD2 matches 8 bases. Germline V gene sequence: CDR1 SGHTA, CDR2 FQGTGA. The CDR3 is made up of 16 amino acids. Unmatched junction bases numbered 14, after V lost 5 bases and J lost 8 bases. The CDR3 nucleotides read TGTGCCAGCAGCCAAGGACGGGAGGGCCGCTGGGATGAGCAGTTCTTC. This encodes CASSQGREGRWDEQFF.

This sequence joins TRBV2 and TRBJ1-1; D may be TRBD1 (5 bases). The germline V and J ends were trimmed by 7 bases and 4 bases, with 10 bases remaining between them. Germline CDR1 reads SNHLY; CDR2 reads FYNNEI. The CDR3 is 12 amino acids. CDR3 in DNA: TGTGCCAGCAACAGGATTAGCACTGAAGCTTTCTTT. Its protein is CASNRISTEAFF.

V is TRBV27 and J is TRBJ2-7; D possibly corresponds to TRBD1 (6 bases). The CDR3 length is 14 residues. With 6 bases removed from V and 2 bases from J, the gap between germline ends came to 14 bases. Per the germline V gene, CDR1 is MNHEY and CDR2 is SMNVEV (reference sequence). DNA for the CDR3: TGTGCCAGCAGAAAGGGTGGGGGCACCTACGAGCAGTACTTC. Protein product: CASRKGGGTYEQYF.

Only one count was recorded for this clone. This CDR3 is CASAFSGRTRTYNEQFF. CDR3 sequence (DNA): TGCGCCAGTGCGTTTAGCGGGAGGACCCGCACCTACAATGAGCAGTTCTTC. The chain combines TRBV5-1 with TRBJ2-1; 10 bases align to TRBD2. V shed 8 bases, J shed 2 bases, and the junction held 13 bases outside the gene matches. The CDR3 consists of 17 residues. Germline V gene sequence: CDR1 SGHRS, CDR2 YFSETQ.

The V gene is TRBV2, the J gene TRBJ1-2; 7 positions match TRBD1. Per the germline V gene, CDR1 is SNHLY and CDR2 is FYNNEI. CDR3 size: 13 residues. Trimming took 6 bases from V and 8 from J; bases not matched to a gene: 9. Written as DNA, the CDR3 is TGTGCCAGCAGACAAGGACAGGCCAGGGGCTACACCTTC. Amino acid sequence: CASRQGQARGYTF. Variable domain in full (rest from reference TRBV2 and TRBJ1-2): EPEVTQTPSHQVTQMGQEVILRCVPISNHLYFYWYRQILGQKVEFLVSFYNNEISEKSEIFDDQFSVERPDGSNFTLKIRSTKLEDSAMYFCASRQGQARGYTFGSGTRLTVV.

The V gene is TRBV28, the J gene TRBJ1-2; 7 bases are a match to TRBD1. The CDR3 is 16 amino acids. Trimming cost V 5 bases and J 2 bases; bases outside gene matches: 11. Germline loops: CDR1 MDHEN, CDR2 SYDVKM. The DNA of the CDR3 is TGTGCCAGCAGTCTTAAGATGACAGGGAGGAACTATGGCTACACCTTC. Protein product: CASSLKMTGRNYGYTF.

The chain is built from TRBV7-8 and TRBJ2-7; D unclear. Germline CDR1 reads SGHVS; CDR2 reads FQNEAQ. Trimming cost V 1 base and J 2 bases, with 12 bases left between them. The CDR3 length is 15 residues. The CDR3, as DNA: TGTGCCAGCAGCTTAGGCGCCGACGGAGCCTACGAGCAGTACTTC. Encoded protein: CASSLGADGAYEQYF.

This clone was observed a handful of times. V usage is TRBV5-1 and J usage is TRBJ2-1; TRBD2 agrees at 10 bases. Germline loops: CDR1 SGHRS, CDR2 YFSETQ. This CDR3 has 16 residues. Losses at the gene ends were 3 bases for V and 2 bases for J; bases not matched to a gene: 5. The CDR3 here is CASSSLAGGTYNEQFF. DNA of the CDR3: TGCGCCAGCAGCTCATTAGCGGGGGGTACCTACAATGAGCAGTTCTTC.

V is TRBV2 and J is TRBJ1-1, with 8 positions matching TRBD1. After removal of 7 bases from V and 1 base from J, the junction contained 8 bases not matched to a gene. This CDR3 contains 15 residues. The germline gives CDR1 SNHLY, CDR2 FYNNEI. CDR3 DNA sequence: TGTGCCAGCATTTTCGGACAGGGAGAGAACACTGAAGCTTTCTTT. This translates into CASIFGQGENTEAFF.

This rearrangement joins TRBV18 to TRBJ1-1; D is unclear. V was pared by 2 bases and J by 0 bases, with 4 bases between. The CDR3 covers 13 residues. Germline V lookup: CDR1 KGHSH, CDR2 LQKENI. For the CDR3, the DNA is TGTGCCAGCTCACCATGGCTGAACACTGAAGCTTTCTTT. Amino acids: CASSPWLNTEAFF.

The CDR3 sequence is CATGGLGGYTF. The CDR3 nucleotides are TGTGCCACCGGGGGGCTTGGCGGCTACACCTTC. This chain joins TRBV19 and TRBJ1-2; the D gene is possibly TRBD1 (6 bases). V gave up 10 bases and J gave up 8 bases, with 14 bases separating them. CDR3 length: 11 amino acids. CDR1 and CDR2 from the germline V gene are LNHDA and SQIVND (reference sequence).

The rearrangement links TRBV5-5 to TRBJ1-1; no reliable D call. This CDR3 region has 13 residues. The germline V gene encodes CDR1 SGHKS and CDR2 YYEKEE (reference sequence). Trimming cost V 3 bases and J 1 base, with 7 bases left between them. In nucleotides, the CDR3 is TGTGCCAGCAGCTCAGTCGAGAACACTGAAGCTTTCTTT. Translation: CASSSVENTEAFF.

The V and J genes are TRBV24-1 and TRBJ1-5, with no clear D. The CDR3 consists of 14 residues. Per the germline V gene, CDR1 is KGHDR and CDR2 is SFDVKD. The ends were cut back, 4 bases at V and 1 base at J, with 7 bases in the middle. This chain's CDR3 is CATSDLWSNQPQHF. Written as DNA, the CDR3 is TGTGCCACCAGTGACCTATGGAGCAATCAGCCCCAGCATTTT.

The chain links TRBV7-9 to TRBJ2-5, with TRBD2 matching 7 bases. V was pared by 4 bases and J by 3 bases, with 11 bases of the junction left unmatched. This CDR3 region has 16 residues. Per germline, CDR1 SEHNR and CDR2 FQNEAQ (reference sequence). This chain's CDR3 is CASSWRPAGLEETQYF. The CDR3 coding sequence is TGTGCCAGCAGCTGGCGCCCAGCGGGACTCGAAGAGACCCAGTACTTC.

V is TRBV18 and J is TRBJ1-5; D is perhaps TRBD1 (5 bases). Trimming stripped 2 bases from V and 7 bases from J, with 15 bases between. CDR1 is KGHSH, CDR2 LQKENI, per germline. The CDR3 is 15 amino acids. The CDR3 reads CASSPFWGVGQPQHF. For the CDR3, the DNA is TGTGCCAGCTCACCATTCTGGGGGGTAGGGCAGCCCCAGCATTTT.

This clone was recorded once. This chain joins TRBV21-1 and TRBJ1-2; no DNA check was done on the table's D call, TRBD1. TRBV21-1 is tagged as a pseudogene. The CDR3 totals 13 residues. DNA for the CDR3: TGTGCCACCTTGGGACAGCCGAAGCTTGGCTACACCTTC. As protein: CATLGQPKLGYTF.

V usage is TRBV6-5 and J usage is TRBJ1-6, with a tentative D call TRBD1 (6 bases). V gave up 7 bases and J gave up 10 bases, with 11 bases separating them. Germline lookup yields CDR1 MNHEY and CDR2 SVGAGI. This CDR3 contains 12 residues. The CDR3 spells CASIQGFSPLHF. The CDR3 coding sequence is TGTGCCAGCATACAGGGTTTCTCACCCCTCCACTTT.

V is TRBV3-1 (or the pseudogene TRBV3-2) and J is TRBJ2-3; the match to TRBD2 covers 9 bases. The J segment lost 4 bases and the V segment lost 4 bases, leaving 12 bases of the junction unmatched. Germline V gives CDR1 LGHDT, CDR2 YNNKEL (reference sequence). The CDR3 spans 17 residues. The CDR3 region is CASSLTGGRALSDTQYF. CDR3 nucleotides: TGTGCCAGCAGCCTAACGGGCGGGAGGGCCCTCTCAGATACGCAGTATTTT.

The V call is TRBV4-2, the J call TRBJ1-4; D might be TRBD1 (6 bases). Germline values: CDR1 LGHNA, CDR2 YNFKEQ. This CDR3 contains 15 residues. The V and J ends lost 0 bases and 8 bases respectively, with 13 bases between them. The CDR3 loop is CASSQEGAGEEKLFF. The DNA for the CDR3 is TGTGCCAGCAGCCAAGAAGGCGCAGGGGAGGAAAAACTGTTTTTT.

The chain combines TRBV5-8 with TRBJ2-1, with TRBD2 matching over 13 bases. V dropped 0 bases and J dropped 1; count of bases not matched to a gene: 1. CDR3 size: 17 residues. Germline CDR1 is SGHTS and CDR2 is YDEGEE. The CDR3 DNA reads TGTGCCAGCAGCTTGGGACTAGCGGGGGGTTCCTACAATGAGCAGTTCTTC. Protein product: CASSLGLAGGSYNEQFF.

This clone was counted only a few times. V is TRBV3-1 (or the pseudogene TRBV3-2) and J is TRBJ2-1, with D perhaps matching TRBD2 (5 bases). The germline CDR1 and CDR2 sequences are LGHDT and YNNKEL (reference sequence). This CDR3 contains 16 residues. The V end lost 8 bases, the J end lost 1 base, and 18 bases lay between the germline ends. The CDR3 region is CASRGSGSLSYNEQFF. In DNA form, the CDR3 reads TGTGCCAGCCGAGGGTCAGGATCCCTTTCCTACAATGAGCAGTTCTTC.

The rearrangement joins TRBV19 to TRBJ2-1; TRBD1 aligns across 7 bases. CDR3 length equals 14 residues. The ends lost 10 bases at V and 4 bases at J; junction bases unmatched: 10. The V gene's germline CDR1 is LNHDA and CDR2 SQIVND (reference sequence). The chain's CDR3 is CATAIRGQYNEQFF. The CDR3 coding sequence is TGTGCCACCGCTATCAGGGGACAGTACAATGAGCAGTTCTTC. The full variable domain, completed using reference TRBV19 and TRBJ2-1, is DGGITQSPKYLFRKEGQNVTLSCEQNLNHDAMYWYRQDPGQGLRLIYYSQIVNDFQKGDIAEGYSVSREKKESFPLTVTSAQKNPTAFYLCATAIRGQYNEQFFGPGTRLTVL.

This clone was counted once. The V call is TRBV5-1, the J call TRBJ2-1; 7 positions agree with TRBD1. Per germline, CDR1 SGHRS and CDR2 YFSETQ. The CDR3 is 13 residues long. V was clipped by 0 bases and J by 9 bases; unmatched bases: 3. In nucleotides, the CDR3 is TGCGCCAGCAGCTTGGGACAGGGCTTTGAGCAGTTCTTC. This translates into CASSLGQGFEQFF.

The rearrangement joins TRBV27 to TRBJ1-2; D perhaps matches TRBD1 (6 bases). V lost 3 bases and J lost 7, with 12 bases in between. CDR3 length equals 13 residues. The germline gives CDR1 MNHEY, CDR2 SMNVEV (reference sequence). CDR3 sequence: CASSLQGSRGYTF. For the CDR3, the DNA is TGTGCCAGCAGTTTGCAGGGGAGTCGTGGCTACACCTTC.